These 3 T cell receptor beta chains were sequenced from one sample in a study of cytomegalovirus exposure and HLA in healthy donors. Sequencing was performed with immunoSEQ multiplex PCR; in TCRdb, only in-frame clones are kept and a portion is missing. The sample lists under 250,000 clones; approximately 87% were seen once. The sequencing input was PBMCs. All receptors come from a woman aged 18-35 years in good health and CMV-seronegative.

The V call is TRBV6-1, the J call TRBJ2-7; D unresolved. This CDR3 region has 13 residues. From germline, CDR1 is MNHNS and CDR2 SASEGT. Trimming stripped 3 bases from V and 3 bases from J, with 9 bases between. The CDR3 reads CASSDLGYYEQYF. The CDR3 DNA reads as TGTGCCAGCAGTGATCTAGGGTACTACGAGCAGTACTTC.

This clone was recorded only once. The V call is TRBV5-1, the J call TRBJ1-2; D remains ambiguous. The length of the CDR3 is 13 residues. V was cut by 0 bases and J by 4 bases, with 7 bases left in between. In germline, CDR1 is SGHRS, CDR2 YFSETQ. CDR3 sequence: CASSLDSPYGYTF. In nucleotides, the CDR3 is TGCGCCAGCAGCTTGGACAGTCCCTATGGCTACACCTTC.

The chain carries TRBV10-3 and TRBJ2-1, with D tentatively TRBD2 (7 bases). V was shortened by 2 bases and J by 9 bases, with 17 bases between the two germline ends. The length of the CDR3 is 15 residues. The germline CDR1 and CDR2 sequences are ENHRY and SYGVKD. The CDR3, as DNA: TGTGCCATCAGTGAGCCACTGGGGGGGCAGGTTGAGCAGTTCTTC. Translated: CAISEPLGGQVEQFF.